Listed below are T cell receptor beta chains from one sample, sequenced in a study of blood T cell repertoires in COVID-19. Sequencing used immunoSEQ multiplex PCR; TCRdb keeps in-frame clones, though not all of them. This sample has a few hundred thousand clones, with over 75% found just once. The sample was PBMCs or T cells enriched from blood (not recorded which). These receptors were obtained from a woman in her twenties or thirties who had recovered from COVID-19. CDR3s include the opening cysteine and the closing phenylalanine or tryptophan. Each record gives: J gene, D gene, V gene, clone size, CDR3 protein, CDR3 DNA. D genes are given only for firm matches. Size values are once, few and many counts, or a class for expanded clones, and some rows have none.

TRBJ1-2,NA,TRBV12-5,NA,CASGLDGGKGGYTF,TGTGCTAGTGGTTTGGACGGGGGTAAGGGGGGCTACACCTTC
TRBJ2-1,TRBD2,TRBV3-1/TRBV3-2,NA,CASSPYSGSGGASSYNEQFF,TGTGCCAGCAGCCCGTACTCGGGTAGCGGGGGGGCCAGCTCCTACAATGAGCAGTTCTTC
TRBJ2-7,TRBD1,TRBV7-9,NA,CASSPTRTGAVYEQYF,TGTGCCAGCAGCCCCACCAGGACAGGGGCGGTTTACGAGCAGTACTTC
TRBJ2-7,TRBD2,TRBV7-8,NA,CASSRGTSGKREQYF,TGTGCCAGCAGCCGAGGGACTAGCGGAAAAAGGGAGCAGTACTTC
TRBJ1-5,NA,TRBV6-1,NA,CASSEAGVGNQPQHF,TGTGCCAGCAGTGAGGCCGGGGTGGGCAATCAGCCCCAGCATTTT
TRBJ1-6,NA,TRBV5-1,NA,CASSPEGNYNSPLHF,TGCGCCAGCAGCCCGGAGGGCAACTATAATTCACCCCTCCACTTT
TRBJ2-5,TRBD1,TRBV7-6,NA,CASSLNPGTGGETQYF,TGTGCCAGCAGCCTGAACCCAGGGACAGGGGGAGAGACCCAGTACTTC
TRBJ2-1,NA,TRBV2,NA,CASSAQGQGNEQFF,TGTGCCAGCAGTGCCCAGGGGCAGGGAAATGAGCAGTTCTTC
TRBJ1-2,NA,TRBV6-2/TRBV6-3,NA,CASSYLRRGSTYGYTF,TGTGCCAGCAGTTACCTTCGTCGGGGGTCTACCTATGGCTACACCTTC
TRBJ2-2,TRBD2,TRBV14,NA,CASSQRLADTGELFF,TGTGCCAGCAGCCAACGGCTAGCGGACACCGGGGAGCTGTTTTTT
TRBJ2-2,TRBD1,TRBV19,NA,CASSPVTGGTGELFF,TGTGCCAGTAGTCCCGTGACAGGGGGAACCGGGGAGCTGTTTTTT
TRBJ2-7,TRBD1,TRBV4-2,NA,CASSQEARGTYEQYF,TGTGCCAGCAGCCAAGAGGCCAGGGGGACCTACGAGCAGTACTTC
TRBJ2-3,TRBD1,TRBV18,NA,CASSPQIRQGGTDTQYF,TGTGCCAGCTCACCTCAGATACGACAGGGGGGCACAGATACGCAGTATTTT
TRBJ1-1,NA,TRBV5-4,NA,CASSLEGGRKNTEAFF,TGTGCCAGCAGCTTGGAGGGGGGGCGAAAGAACACTGAAGCTTTCTTT
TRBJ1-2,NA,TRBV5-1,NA,CASSLDSTGYGYTF,TGCGCCAGCAGCTTGGACTCGACAGGCTATGGCTACACCTTC
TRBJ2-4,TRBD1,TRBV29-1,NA,CSVELDRGPNIQYF,TGCAGCGTTGAACTGGACAGGGGGCCGAACATTCAGTACTTC
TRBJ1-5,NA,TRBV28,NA,CASSTTGYRQPQHF,TGTGCCAGCAGCACCACAGGGTATCGTCAGCCCCAGCATTTT
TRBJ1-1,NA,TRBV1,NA,CTSSPPRQGGNTEAFF,TGCACCAGCAGCCCCCCTCGACAGGGGGGTAACACTGAAGCTTTCTTT
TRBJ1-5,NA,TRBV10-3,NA,CAISDRGVAQPQHF,TGTGCCATCAGTGACAGGGGTGTGGCTCAGCCCCAGCATTTT
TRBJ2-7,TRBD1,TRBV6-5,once,CASRTTGGRYEQYF,TGTGCCAGCAGAACGACAGGGGGCCGCTACGAGCAGTACTTC
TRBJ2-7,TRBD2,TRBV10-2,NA,CASSESGLAGGYEQYF,TGCGCCAGCAGTGAGTCTGGACTAGCGGGGGGGTACGAGCAGTACTTC
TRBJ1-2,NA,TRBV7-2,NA,CASIPVQGVGYTF,TGTGCCAGCATCCCGGTCCAGGGCGTCGGCTACACCTTC
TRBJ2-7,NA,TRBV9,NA,CASSVDAGMAPYEQYF,TGTGCCAGCAGCGTAGACGCGGGAATGGCTCCCTACGAGCAGTACTTC
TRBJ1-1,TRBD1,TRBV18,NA,CASSPLTGETEAFF,TGTGCCAGCTCACCACTAACAGGGGAGACTGAAGCTTTCTTT
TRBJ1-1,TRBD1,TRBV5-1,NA,CASSPQGGTEAFF,TGCGCCAGCAGCCCCCAGGGGGGAACTGAAGCTTTCTTT
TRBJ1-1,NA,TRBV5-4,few,CASSPAKGMNTEAFF,TGTGCCAGCAGCCCGGCCAAGGGGATGAACACTGAAGCTTTCTTT
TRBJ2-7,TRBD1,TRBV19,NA,CARGGFYYEQYF,TGTGCCAGAGGGGGCTTCTACTACGAGCAGTACTTC
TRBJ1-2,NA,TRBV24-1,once,CATSAGGRDYGYTF,TGTGCCACCAGTGCCGGGGGGCGCGACTATGGCTACACCTTC
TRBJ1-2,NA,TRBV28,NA,CASSLFAGDYGYTF,TGTGCCAGCAGTTTATTTGCGGGGGACTATGGCTACACCTTC
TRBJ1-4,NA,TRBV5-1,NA,CASSLGAQATNEKLFF,TGCGCCAGCAGCTTGGGGGCACAAGCAACTAATGAAAAACTGTTTTTT
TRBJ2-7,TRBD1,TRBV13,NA,CASSHGQGTSYEQYF,TGTGCCAGCAGCCATGGACAGGGGACCTCCTACGAGCAGTACTTC
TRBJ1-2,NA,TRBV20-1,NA,CSARDRVGYTF,TGCAGTGCTAGAGACAGGGTTGGCTACACCTTC
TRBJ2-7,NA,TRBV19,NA,CASSISAGHPYEQYF,TGTGCCAGTAGTATCTCGGCCGGACACCCCTACGAGCAGTACTTC
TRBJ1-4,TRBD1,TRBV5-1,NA,CASSQDRNGEKLFF,TGCGCCAGCAGCCAGGACAGGAACGGAGAAAAACTGTTTTTT
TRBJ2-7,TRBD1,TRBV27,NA,CASSSSRGPYEQYF,TGTGCCAGCAGTTCATCCAGGGGGCCCTACGAGCAGTACTTC